This TCR beta chain was captured in a study of post-analysis software for immune sequencing data. Study details: In terms of disease course, relapsing-remitting, secondary progressive and progressive-relapsing multiple sclerosis were included. General study findings and limits: People with multiple sclerosis had a significantly lower normalized Chao1 diversity than controls did. In patients, TRBV5-6, TRBV5-1 and TRBV20-1 belonged to four or five TRBV segments found more frequently than in controls.

With 3 bases removed from V and 0 bases from J, the gap between germline ends came to 12 bases. Germline lookup yields CDR1 DFQATT and CDR2 SNEGSKA (reference sequence). CDR3 size: 14 residues. A note on this clonotype: Its antigen is as yet unknown.

The TCR beta cDNA libraries contained unique molecular identifiers. One entry per CDR3 protein results from TCRdb running MiXCR on the PCR reads. The table includes about half a million distinct CDR3 sequences, roughly 34% detected once. This sequence was found in a girl aged 2 to 17 with multiple sclerosis. Sample: blood. This chain connects TRBV20-1 to TRBJ2-7; a possible D gene is TRBD2 (6 bases). CDR3 amino acids: CSASSPSDSYEQYF. CDR3 sequence (DNA): TGCAGTGCTAGCTCCCCTAGCGACTCCTACGAGCAGTACTTC.